The present TCR beta chain was sequenced within a study of technical replicates of blood from a handful of donors. V shed 6 bases and J 4 bases; nucleotides not matched to a gene: 2. The V gene's germline CDR1 is MNHNS and CDR2 SASEGT. The CDR3 loop spans 12 amino acids. The method was immunoSEQ multiplex PCR; TCRdb's version includes in-frame clones alone and lacks a portion of them. The sample includes around 72,000 clones, approximately 89% of them seen just once. This TCR was recovered from a human donor in good health. Some clones in this sample may be carry-over from other donors' samples. V gene TRBV6-1 combines with J gene TRBJ2-7; 8 nucleotides match TRBD1. The specimen sequenced was PBMCs. The CDR3 DNA follows: TGTGCCAGCAGGGACAGGGATTACGAGCAGTACTTC. Encoded protein: CASRDRDYEQYF.